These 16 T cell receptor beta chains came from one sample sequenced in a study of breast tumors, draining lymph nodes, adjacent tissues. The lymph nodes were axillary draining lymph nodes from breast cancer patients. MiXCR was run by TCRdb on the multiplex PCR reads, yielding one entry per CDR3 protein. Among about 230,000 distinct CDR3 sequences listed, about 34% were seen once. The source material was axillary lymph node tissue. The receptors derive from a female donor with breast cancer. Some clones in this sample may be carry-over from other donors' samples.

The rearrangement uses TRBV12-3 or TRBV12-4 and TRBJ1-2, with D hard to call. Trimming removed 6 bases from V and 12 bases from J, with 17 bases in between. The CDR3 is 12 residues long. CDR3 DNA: TGTGCCAGCAGCCTATACCAAGCGGGCGACACCTTC. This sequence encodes CASSLYQAGDTF.

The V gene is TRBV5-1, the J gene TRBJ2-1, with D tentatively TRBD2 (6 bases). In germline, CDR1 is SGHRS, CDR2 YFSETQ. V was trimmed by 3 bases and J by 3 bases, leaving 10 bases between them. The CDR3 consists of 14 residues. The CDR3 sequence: CASSWGGNYNEQFF. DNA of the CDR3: TGCGCCAGCAGCTGGGGCGGGAACTACAATGAGCAGTTCTTC. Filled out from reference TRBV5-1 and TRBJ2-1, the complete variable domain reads KAGVTQTPRYLIKTRGQQVTLSCSPISGHRSVSWYQQTPGQGLQFLFEYFSETQRNKGNFPGRFSGRQFSNSRSEMNVSTLELGDSALYLCASSWGGNYNEQFFGPGTRLTVL.

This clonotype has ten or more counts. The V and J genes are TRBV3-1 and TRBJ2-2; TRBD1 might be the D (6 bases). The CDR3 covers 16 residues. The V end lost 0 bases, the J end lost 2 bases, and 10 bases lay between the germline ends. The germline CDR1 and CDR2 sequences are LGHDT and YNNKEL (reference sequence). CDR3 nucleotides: TGTGCCAGCAGCCAAGAAATGGGACAAAACACCGGGGAGCTGTTTTTT. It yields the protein CASSQEMGQNTGELFF. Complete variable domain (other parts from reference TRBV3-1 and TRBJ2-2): DTAVSQTPKYLVTQMGNDKSIKCEQNLGHDTMYWYKQDSKKFLKIMFSYNNKELIINETVPNRFSPKSPDKAHLNLHINSLELGDSAVYFCASSQEMGQNTGELFFGEGSRLTVL.

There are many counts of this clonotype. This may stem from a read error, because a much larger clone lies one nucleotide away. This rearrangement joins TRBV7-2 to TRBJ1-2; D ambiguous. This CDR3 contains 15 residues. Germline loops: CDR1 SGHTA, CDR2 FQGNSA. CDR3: CASSRGRWRRYGYPF. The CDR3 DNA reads TGTGCCAGCAGTCGCGGTCGCTGGAGACGCTATGGCTACCCCTTC.

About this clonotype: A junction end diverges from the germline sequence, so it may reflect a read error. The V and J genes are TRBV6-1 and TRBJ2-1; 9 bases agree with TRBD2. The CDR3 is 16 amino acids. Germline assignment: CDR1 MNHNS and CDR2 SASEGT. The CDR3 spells CASSQAPSGMYNEQFF. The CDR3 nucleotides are TGTGCCAGCAGTCAAGCCCCTAGCGGGATGTACAATGAGCAGTTCTTC.

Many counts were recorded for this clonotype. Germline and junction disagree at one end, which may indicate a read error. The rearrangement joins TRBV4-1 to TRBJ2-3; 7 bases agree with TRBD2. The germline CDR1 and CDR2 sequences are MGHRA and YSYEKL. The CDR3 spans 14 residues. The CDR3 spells CASSQDVRGTTEYF. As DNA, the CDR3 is TGCGCCAGCAGCCAAGATGTGCGTGGGACTACGGAGTATTTT.

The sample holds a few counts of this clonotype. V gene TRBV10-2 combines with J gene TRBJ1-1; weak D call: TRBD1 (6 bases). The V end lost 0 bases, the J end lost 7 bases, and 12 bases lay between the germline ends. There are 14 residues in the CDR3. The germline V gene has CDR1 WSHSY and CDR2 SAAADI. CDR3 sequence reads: CASSESRGQSEAFF. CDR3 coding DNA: TGCGCCAGCAGTGAGTCTCGGGGGCAGAGTGAAGCTTTCTTT.

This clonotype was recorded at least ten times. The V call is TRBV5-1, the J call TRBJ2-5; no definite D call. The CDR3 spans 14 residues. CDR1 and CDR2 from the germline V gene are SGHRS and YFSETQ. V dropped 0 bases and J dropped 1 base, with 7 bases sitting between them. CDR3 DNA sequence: TGCGCCAGCAGCTTGGGAGAACTCCAAGAGACCCAGTACTTC. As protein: CASSLGELQETQYF.

Here the CDR3 DNA reads TGTGCCAGCTCACCACCACGAGGAGGGGCAAACCAAGAGACCCAGTACTTC. Translation: CASSPPRGGANQETQYF. The J gene is TRBJ2-5, the V gene TRBV18; TRBD2 is a possible D gene (6 bases). Germline values: CDR1 KGHSH, CDR2 LQKENI. The CDR3 runs 17 residues. Trimming left V 0 bases short and J 0 bases short, with 14 bases between.

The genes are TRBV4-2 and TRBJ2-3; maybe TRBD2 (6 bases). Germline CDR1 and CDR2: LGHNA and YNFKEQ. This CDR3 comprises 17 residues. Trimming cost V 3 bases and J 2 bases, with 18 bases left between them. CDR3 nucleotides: TGTGCCAGCAGCCAGGAGTCGTCGGGAGCCAACACAGATACGCAGTATTTT. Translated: CASSQESSGANTDTQYF.

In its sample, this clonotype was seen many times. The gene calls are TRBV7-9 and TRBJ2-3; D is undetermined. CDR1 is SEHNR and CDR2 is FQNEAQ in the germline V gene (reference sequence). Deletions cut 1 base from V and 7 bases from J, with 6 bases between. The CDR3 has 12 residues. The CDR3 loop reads CASSLGQNTQYF. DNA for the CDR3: TGTGCCAGCAGCTTAGGACAAAATACGCAGTATTTT.

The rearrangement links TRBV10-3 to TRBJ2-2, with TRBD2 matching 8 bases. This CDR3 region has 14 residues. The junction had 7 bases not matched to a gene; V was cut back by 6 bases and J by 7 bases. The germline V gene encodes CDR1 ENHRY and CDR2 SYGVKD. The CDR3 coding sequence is TGTGCCATCAGACCAGCGGGAGCTAACGGGGAGCTGTTTTTT. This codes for CAIRPAGANGELFF.

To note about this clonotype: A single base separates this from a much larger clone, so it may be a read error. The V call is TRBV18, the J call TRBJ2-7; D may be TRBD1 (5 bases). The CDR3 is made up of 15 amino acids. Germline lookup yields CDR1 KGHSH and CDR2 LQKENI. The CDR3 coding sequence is TGTGCCGGCTCACCATCCAGGGAAGCCTCCTACGAGCAGTACTTC. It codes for CAGSPSREASYEQYF.

The CDR3 nucleotides are TGTGCCAGCAGCGGACAGACCCAAGAGACCCAGTACTTC. This sequence encodes CASSGQTQETQYF. V gene TRBV7-9 combines with J gene TRBJ2-5; a weak D match, TRBD1 (6 bases). The CDR3 covers 13 residues. Per germline, CDR1 SEHNR and CDR2 FQNEAQ (reference sequence). The V end lost 5 bases, the J end lost 1 base, and 8 bases lay between the germline ends.

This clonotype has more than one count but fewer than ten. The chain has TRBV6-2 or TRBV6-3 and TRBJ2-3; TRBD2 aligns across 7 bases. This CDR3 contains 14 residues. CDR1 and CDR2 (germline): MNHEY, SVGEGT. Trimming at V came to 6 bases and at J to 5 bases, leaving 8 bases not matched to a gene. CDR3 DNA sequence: TGTGCCAGCAGATCAGCGGGATTCGGAGATACGCAGTATTTT. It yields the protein CASRSAGFGDTQYF.

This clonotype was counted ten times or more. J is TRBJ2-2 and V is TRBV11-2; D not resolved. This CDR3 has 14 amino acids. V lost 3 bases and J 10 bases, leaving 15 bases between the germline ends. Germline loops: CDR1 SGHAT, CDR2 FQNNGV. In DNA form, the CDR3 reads TGTGCCAGCAGCTTTTCTATAAGACTCCCGGAGCTGTTTTTT. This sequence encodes CASSFSIRLPELFF.